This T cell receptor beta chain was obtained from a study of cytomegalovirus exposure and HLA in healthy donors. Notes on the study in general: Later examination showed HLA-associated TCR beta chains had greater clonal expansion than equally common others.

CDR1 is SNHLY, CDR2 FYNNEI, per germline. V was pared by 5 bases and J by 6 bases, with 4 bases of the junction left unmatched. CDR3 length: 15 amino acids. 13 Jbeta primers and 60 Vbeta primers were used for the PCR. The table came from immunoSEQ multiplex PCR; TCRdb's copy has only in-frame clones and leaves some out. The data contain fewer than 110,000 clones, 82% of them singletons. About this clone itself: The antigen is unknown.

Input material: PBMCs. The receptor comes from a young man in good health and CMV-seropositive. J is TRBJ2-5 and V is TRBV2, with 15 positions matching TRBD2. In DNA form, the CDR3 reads TGTGCCAGCAGTTCCGGGACTAGCGGGGGGCAGACCCAGTACTTC. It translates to CASSSGTSGGQTQYF.